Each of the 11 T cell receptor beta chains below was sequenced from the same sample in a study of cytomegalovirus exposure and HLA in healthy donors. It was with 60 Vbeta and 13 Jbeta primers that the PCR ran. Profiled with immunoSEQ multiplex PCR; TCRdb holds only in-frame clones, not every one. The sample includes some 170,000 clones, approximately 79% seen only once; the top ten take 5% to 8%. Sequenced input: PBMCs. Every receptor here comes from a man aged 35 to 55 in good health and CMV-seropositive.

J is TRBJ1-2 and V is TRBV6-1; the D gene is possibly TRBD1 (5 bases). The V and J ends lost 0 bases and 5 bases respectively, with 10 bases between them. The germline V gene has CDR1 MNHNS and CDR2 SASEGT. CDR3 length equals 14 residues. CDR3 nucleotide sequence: TGTGCCAGCAGTGAAGCCCAGACAGATTATGGCTACACCTTC. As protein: CASSEAQTDYGYTF.

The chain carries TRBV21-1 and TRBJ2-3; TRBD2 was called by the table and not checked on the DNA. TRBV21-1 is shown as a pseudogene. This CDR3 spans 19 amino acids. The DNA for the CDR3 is TGTGCCAGCAGCAAAATCTCCAGCGGGCATCCCTTTAGCACAGATACGCAGTATTTT. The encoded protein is CASSKISSGHPFSTDTQYF.

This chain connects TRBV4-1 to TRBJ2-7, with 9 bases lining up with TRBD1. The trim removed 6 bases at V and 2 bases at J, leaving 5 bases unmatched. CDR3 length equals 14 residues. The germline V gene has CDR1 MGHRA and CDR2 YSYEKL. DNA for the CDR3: TGCGCCAGCAGTTTAGGGACAGGGCCCTACGAGCAGTACTTC. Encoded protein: CASSLGTGPYEQYF.

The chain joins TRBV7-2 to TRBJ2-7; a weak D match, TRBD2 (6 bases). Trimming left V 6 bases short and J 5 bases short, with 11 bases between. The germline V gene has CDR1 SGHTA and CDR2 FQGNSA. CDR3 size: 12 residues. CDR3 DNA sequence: TGTGCCAGCAGACTAGCTATGGACGAGCAGTACTTC. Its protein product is CASRLAMDEQYF.

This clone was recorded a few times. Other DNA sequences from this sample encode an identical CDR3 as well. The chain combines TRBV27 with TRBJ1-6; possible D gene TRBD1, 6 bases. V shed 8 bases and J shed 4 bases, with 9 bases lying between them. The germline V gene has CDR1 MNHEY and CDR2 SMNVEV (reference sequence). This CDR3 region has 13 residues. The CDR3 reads CASGDRYNSPLHF. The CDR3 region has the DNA TGTGCCAGCGGCGACAGGTATAATTCACCCCTCCACTTT.

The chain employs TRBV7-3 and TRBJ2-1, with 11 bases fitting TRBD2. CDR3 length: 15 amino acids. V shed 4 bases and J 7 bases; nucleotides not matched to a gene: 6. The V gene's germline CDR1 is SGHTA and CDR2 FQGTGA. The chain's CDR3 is CASSSGLAVENEQFF. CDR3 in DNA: TGTGCCAGCAGCTCGGGACTAGCGGTGGAGAATGAGCAGTTCTTC.

This CDR3 is CASSTRQGGRGEQFF. The CDR3, as DNA: TGTGCCAGCAGCACCCGACAGGGGGGAAGGGGTGAGCAGTTCTTC. The chain links TRBV11-1 to TRBJ2-1; 9 bases match TRBD1. The germline gives CDR1 SGHAT, CDR2 FQDESV (reference sequence). Losses at the gene ends were 5 bases for V and 9 bases for J; bases not matched to a gene: 11. The CDR3 contains 15 residues.

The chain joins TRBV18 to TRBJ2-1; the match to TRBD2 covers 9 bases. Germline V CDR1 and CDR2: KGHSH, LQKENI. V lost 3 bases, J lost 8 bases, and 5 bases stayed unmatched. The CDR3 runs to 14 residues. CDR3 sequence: CASSPGLAGDEQFF. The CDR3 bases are TGTGCCAGCTCACCGGGACTAGCCGGCGATGAGCAGTTCTTC.

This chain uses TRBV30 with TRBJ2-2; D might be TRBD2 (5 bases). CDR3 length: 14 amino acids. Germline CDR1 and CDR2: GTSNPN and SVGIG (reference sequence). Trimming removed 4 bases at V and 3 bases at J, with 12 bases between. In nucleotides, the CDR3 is TGTGCCTGGACCGGGGATCGGGACACCGGGGAGCTGTTTTTT. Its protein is CAWTGDRDTGELFF.

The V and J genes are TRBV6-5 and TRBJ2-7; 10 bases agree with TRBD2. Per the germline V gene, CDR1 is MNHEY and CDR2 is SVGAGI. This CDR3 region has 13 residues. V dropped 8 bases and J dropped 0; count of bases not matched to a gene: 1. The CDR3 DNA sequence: TGTGCCAGCGGACTAGCGGCCTCCTACGAGCAGTACTTC. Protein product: CASGLAASYEQYF.

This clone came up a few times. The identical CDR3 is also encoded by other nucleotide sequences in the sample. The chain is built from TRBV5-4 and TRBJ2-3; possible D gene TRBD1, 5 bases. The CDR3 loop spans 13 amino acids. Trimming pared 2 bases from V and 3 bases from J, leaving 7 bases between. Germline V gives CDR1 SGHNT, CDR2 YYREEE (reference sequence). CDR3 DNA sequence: TGTGCCAGCAGCTTACCAGGGACAGATACGCAGTATTTT. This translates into CASSLPGTDTQYF.